The 17 T cell receptor beta chains below come from one sample, sequenced in a study of metastatic and nonmetastatic thyroid tumors. TCRdb re-called the PCR reads through MiXCR. This table holds fewer than 45,000 clones, 13% found once. Before thyroid surgery, none of the patients had received any treatment. The sample taken for sequencing was blood. The source is a female donor with papillary thyroid cancer or a benign thyroid nodule (not recorded which). Some clones in this sample may be carry-over from other donors' samples.

This clone was recorded many times. The genes are TRBV5-6 and TRBJ2-5, with D perhaps matching TRBD2 (7 bases). The germline V gene has CDR1 SGHDT and CDR2 YYEEEE. CDR3 length: 14 residues. Trimming left V 0 bases short and J 7 bases short, with 13 bases between. CDR3 in amino acids: CASSLEGGGWTQYF. The CDR3 coding sequence is TGTGCCAGCAGCTTGGAAGGGGGAGGGTGGACCCAGTACTTC. The full variable domain, its missing parts supplied by reference TRBV5-6 and TRBJ2-5, is DAGVTQSPTHLIKTRGQQVTLRCSPKSGHDTVSWYQQALGQGPQFIFQYYEEEERQRGNFPDRFSGHQFPNYSSELNVNALLLGDSALYLCASSLEGGGWTQYFGPGTRLLVL.

This chain links TRBV30 with TRBJ1-1; tentative D call: TRBD1 (6 bases). Trimming left V 0 bases short and J 6 bases short, with 11 bases between. This CDR3 contains 13 residues. Germline-derived CDR1 and CDR2 are GTSNPN and SVGIG (reference sequence). The CDR3 nucleotides read TGTGCCTGGAGTGTACAGGAGGGGGCTGAAGCTTTCTTT. Protein product: CAWSVQEGAEAFF.

The table lists this clone with many counts. This chain uses TRBV3-1 with TRBJ2-1, with 7 bases fitting TRBD2. The trim removed 4 bases at V and 3 bases at J, leaving 9 bases unmatched. This CDR3 has 16 amino acids. Germline-derived CDR1 and CDR2 are LGHDT and YNNKEL (reference sequence). CDR3 nucleotide sequence: TGTGCCAGCAGCCGCTCCTCTGGGGGGGTCTACAATGAGCAGTTCTTC. The encoded protein is CASSRSSGGVYNEQFF.

This clone came up many times. The rearrangement uses TRBV20-1 and TRBJ2-3, with D possibly being TRBD2 (6 bases). The length of the CDR3 is 18 residues. V dropped 1 base and J dropped 0 bases, with 20 bases sitting between them. Looked up from germline, CDR1 is DFQATT and CDR2 is SNEGSKA (reference sequence). Here the CDR3 reads CSARAVFSGTSSTDTQYF. The CDR3 nucleotides are TGCAGTGCTAGAGCCGTCTTTTCCGGGACTTCTAGCACAGATACGCAGTATTTT.

Concerning this clone: A read error is possible here, since a much larger clone lies one base away. The rearrangement joins TRBV18 to TRBJ2-7; D may be TRBD1 (5 bases). Trimming took off 3 bases at V and 6 bases at J, with 12 bases between the two ends. The CDR3 extends over 13 amino acids. CDR1 KGHSH and CDR2 LQKENI come from the germline V gene. The CDR3 DNA sequence: TGTGCCAGCTCACCTCCTGACAGACGCGAGCAGTACTTC. Its translation: CASSPPDRREQYF.

The V gene is TRBV7-6, the J gene TRBJ2-2; D tentatively reads TRBD1 or TRBD2 (5 bases each). The CDR3 runs 16 residues. The V end lost 6 bases, the J end lost 3 bases, and 17 bases lay between the germline ends. CDR1 SGHVS and CDR2 FNYEAQ come from the germline V gene. In DNA form, the CDR3 reads TGTGCCAGCAGAACCGAGGGGTCGGGTCACACCGGGGAGCTGTTTTTT. Translation: CASRTEGSGHTGELFF.

This clone was recorded at least ten times. The V and J genes are TRBV7-2 and TRBJ2-6; D unclear. The CDR3 consists of 17 residues. Germline CDR1 is SGHTA and CDR2 is FQGNSA. V was clipped by 3 bases and J by 0 bases, with 12 bases between them. The CDR3 spells CASSLAFLSSGANVLTF. CDR3 DNA: TGTGCCAGCAGCTTGGCCTTCCTTAGCTCTGGGGCCAACGTCCTGACTTTC.

This clone was counted many times. J is TRBJ1-1 and V is TRBV6-4; D possibly corresponds to TRBD1 (5 bases). The germline V and J ends were trimmed by 2 bases and 1 base, with 11 bases remaining between them. In germline, CDR1 is MRHNA, CDR2 SNTAGT. The CDR3 spans 15 residues. DNA for the CDR3: TGTGCCAGCAGTGACCCGGGACTGACGAACACTGAAGCTTTCTTT. This sequence encodes CASSDPGLTNTEAFF.

This clone was detected many times. The chain recombines TRBV11-2 with TRBJ2-3; no firm D call. CDR3 size: 11 residues. V was trimmed by 3 bases and J by 6 bases, leaving 4 bases between them. Germline V gene sequence: CDR1 SGHAT, CDR2 FQNNGV. CDR3 sequence (DNA): TGTGCCAGCAGCTTCAGGGATACGCAGTATTTT. As protein: CASSFRDTQYF.

This clone appeared a few times. Other DNA sequences within the sample encode an identical CDR3. CDR3 DNA: TGTGCCAGCTCATCGGGAGAGACAGGCCAACATCAGCCCCAGCATTTT. Translation gives CASSSGETGQHQPQHF. The chain couples TRBV18 to TRBJ1-5; D perhaps matches TRBD1 (6 bases). This CDR3 is built from 16 residues. With 5 bases removed from V and 5 bases from J, the gap between germline ends came to 19 bases. CDR1 is KGHSH, CDR2 LQKENI, per germline.

Many counts were recorded for this clone. The chain recombines TRBV7-3 with TRBJ2-2; D is perhaps TRBD2 (6 bases). Germline assignment: CDR1 SGHTA and CDR2 FQGTGA. The V gene lost 2 bases and the J gene lost 0 bases, with 10 bases spanning the gap. The CDR3 totals 16 residues. The CDR3 region is CASSLERVPNTGELFF. In DNA, the CDR3 is TGTGCCAGCAGCTTAGAGCGGGTCCCGAACACCGGGGAGCTGTTTTTT.

There are many counts of this clone. V gene TRBV7-3 combines with J gene TRBJ1-1, with unresolved D. From germline, CDR1 is SGHTA and CDR2 FQGTGA. The V end lost 2 bases, the J end lost 0 bases, and 4 bases lay between the germline ends. There are 13 residues in the CDR3. The CDR3 DNA reads as TGTGCCAGCAGCTTATCGCTGAACACTGAAGCTTTCTTT. Its protein is CASSLSLNTEAFF. Combining the CDR3 with reference TRBV7-3 and TRBJ1-1 gives the whole variable domain GAGVSQTPSNKVTEKGKYVELRCDPISGHTALYWYRQSLGQGPEFLIYFQGTGAADDSGLPNDRFFAVRPEGSVSTLKIQRTERGDSAVYLCASSLSLNTEAFFGQGTRLTVV.

This clone was observed many times. The gene calls are TRBV27 and TRBJ2-7, with TRBD2 identical over 11 bases. This CDR3 is built from 18 residues. Unmatched junction bases numbered 9, after V lost 2 bases and J lost 0 bases. Germline CDR1 MNHEY, CDR2 SMNVEV (reference sequence). The CDR3 sequence is CASSLLGLAGGSSYEQYF. The CDR3 bases are TGTGCCAGCAGTTTACTAGGGCTAGCGGGAGGATCCTCCTACGAGCAGTACTTC.

Of note for this clone: Germline and junction disagree at one end, which may indicate a read error. The CDR3 sequence: CSSSPGLAGYNEQFF. CDR3 sequence (DNA): TGCTCCAGCAGCCCGGGACTAGCAGGTTACAATGAGCAGTTCTTC. The genes are TRBV11-2 and TRBJ2-1, with 9 bases matching TRBD2. This CDR3 is 15 amino acids long. CDR1 and CDR2 (germline): SGHAT, FQNNGV. Full variable domain (rest looked up from reference TRBV11-2 and TRBJ2-1): EAGVAQSPRYKIIEKRQSVAFWCNPISGHATLYWYQQILGQGPKLLIQFQNNGVVDDSQLPKDRFSAERLKGVDSTLKIQPAKLEDSAVYLCSSSPGLAGYNEQFFGPGTRLTVL.

This clone was recorded at least ten times. The chain uses TRBV30 and TRBJ1-5; TRBD1 is a possible D gene (5 bases). The CDR3 totals 13 residues. CDR1 is GTSNPN, CDR2 SVGIG, per germline (reference sequence). Trimming left V 0 bases short and J 6 bases short, with 9 bases between. CDR3 sequence (DNA): TGTGCCTGGAGTGTACTGCAGGGTCAGCCCCAGCATTTT. Amino acids: CAWSVLQGQPQHF.

This clone occurred many times. V gene TRBV11-2 combines with J gene TRBJ1-1; 8 nucleotides match TRBD1. The germline V gene has CDR1 SGHAT and CDR2 FQNNGV. V was clipped by 5 bases and J by 11 bases; unmatched bases: 16. This CDR3 region has 15 residues. In nucleotides, the CDR3 is TGTGCCAGCAGCCGAGGGGCAGGGGGCGCAACACGTGCTTTCTTT. Encoded protein: CASSRGAGGATRAFF. Looking up the rest from reference TRBV11-2 and TRBJ1-1 gives the full variable domain: EAGVAQSPRYKIIEKRQSVAFWCNPISGHATLYWYQQILGQGPKLLIQFQNNGVVDDSQLPKDRFSAERLKGVDSTLKIQPAKLEDSAVYLCASSRGAGGATRAFFGQGTRLTVV.

The chain is built from TRBV3-1 and TRBJ2-3; D gene ambiguous. CDR3 length equals 18 residues. CDR1 and CDR2 from the germline V gene are LGHDT and YNNKEL (reference sequence). The germline V and J ends were trimmed by 0 bases and 0 bases, with 16 bases remaining between them. The chain's CDR3 is CASSQDPEGFISTDTQYF. Written as DNA, the CDR3 is TGTGCCAGCAGCCAAGATCCTGAAGGTTTCATCAGCACAGATACGCAGTATTTT.